This T cell receptor beta chain was captured in a study of PD-1 blockade in mismatch repair-deficient tumors. The overall study: Enrolled about 2012-2016, patients had progressing, pretreated mismatch repair-deficient cancers of 12 types. Study-wide points: After pembrolizumab, tumor-resident clones rose rapidly, then generally contracted before radiologic responses.

This clone occurred many times. Its matching antigen is unknown. Every patient had mismatch repair deficiency by PCR or immunohistochemistry. Three pembrolizumab responders had their TCRs sequenced. Clones were sequenced by immunoSEQ multiplex PCR, and TCRdb holds only the in-frame ones, with some missing. The table records about 84,000 clones, about 84% of them present only once. The CDR3 extends over 16 amino acids. The germline CDR1 and CDR2 sequences are SGHRS and YFSETQ. Trimming took 0 bases from V and 1 from J, leaving 8 bases between them. This chain links TRBV5-1 with TRBJ2-6, with D possibly being TRBD1 (6 bases). This sequence originates from an adult with mismatch repair-deficient cancer. Source: peripheral blood, taken 12 weeks after starting pembrolizumab. CDR3 amino acids: CASSLGQESGANVLTF. The CDR3 DNA follows: TGCGCCAGCAGCTTGGGACAGGAGTCTGGGGCCAACGTCCTGACTTTC.